The text below deals with one T cell receptor (beta chain). Antigen: not known. No culture step preceded sequencing of the ex vivo isolated memory T cells. Germline V gene data show CDR1 as LNHDA and CDR2 as SQIVND (reference sequence). CDR3 length equals 16 residues. V lost 2 bases and J lost 6; bases outside the gene matches: 5. This record comes from a study of CD4 T cell repertoires in COVID-19. Findings and limits, study-wide: Some SARS-CoV-2 clonotypes, between roughly 7 and 27%, recurred in SARS-CoV and/or HKU1 cultures.

The method was immunoSEQ multiplex PCR; TCRdb's version includes in-frame clones alone and lacks a portion of them. The data contain over 20,000 clones, roughly 84% of them singletons. The source of this sequence is a human donor who had COVID-19. This chain uses TRBV19 with TRBJ2-3, with TRBD2 matching over 13 bases. This sample comprised central memory CD4+ T cells from blood, obtained before the COVID-19 pandemic. CDR3 coding DNA: TGTGCCAGTAGTATACGACTAGCGGGAGGTTTCGATACGCAGTATTTT. Translated: CASSIRLAGGFDTQYF.